Below are 11 T cell receptor beta chains sequenced from a single sample in a study of beta chain features in type 1 diabetes. The investigators reverse transcribed all of the isolated RNA, so they sequenced expressed TCRB transcripts. Method: immunoSEQ multiplex PCR; TCRdb's copy keeps in-frame clones and lacks some. Of about 360,000 clones listed, approximately 12% are singletons. Input material: naive CD4+ T cells from blood. All receptors derive from a young man in good health.

In regard to this clone: Other DNA sequences in this sample translate to the same CDR3. This chain connects TRBV7-9 to TRBJ1-5, with TRBD1 as a possible D gene (6 bases). Looked up from germline, CDR1 is SEHNR and CDR2 is FQNEAQ (reference sequence). V lost 5 bases and J lost 1, with 9 bases in between. The CDR3 is 14 residues long. CDR3 loop: CASSRGGSNQPQHF. The CDR3 coding sequence is TGTGCCAGCAGCCGAGGGGGAAGCAATCAGCCCCAGCATTTT.

The J gene is TRBJ2-5, the V gene TRBV4-3, with D possibly matching TRBD2 (5 bases). With 0 bases removed from V and 5 bases from J, the gap between germline ends came to 10 bases. There are 14 residues in the CDR3. CDR1 is LGHNA and CDR2 is YSLEER in the germline V gene. The CDR3: CASSQDIGVETQYF. CDR3 nucleotide sequence: TGCGCCAGCAGCCAAGACATCGGGGTGGAGACCCAGTACTTC.

There are a few counts of this clone. This rearrangement joins TRBV7-2 to TRBJ2-6, with D perhaps TRBD2 (5 bases). Trimming took off 2 bases at V and 2 bases at J, with 7 bases between the two ends. The CDR3 sequence is 15 residues long. The germline V gene encodes CDR1 SGHTA and CDR2 FQGNSA. This CDR3 reads CASSLTGTGANVLTF. CDR3 nucleotides: TGTGCCAGCAGCTTAACCGGGACTGGGGCCAACGTCCTGACTTTC.

This clone came up a few times. The chain links TRBV29-1 to TRBJ2-3; 7 positions agree with TRBD1. Germline V gene lookup returns CDR1 SQVTM and CDR2 ANQGSEA. J was trimmed by 0 bases and V by 4 bases; bases with no gene match: 7. The CDR3 runs to 15 residues. The CDR3 DNA sequence: TGCAGCGTTGGGGGACCGACAGGGAGCACAGATACGCAGTATTTT. Protein: CSVGGPTGSTDTQYF.

The rearrangement uses TRBV6-5 and TRBJ1-6; tentatively, D is TRBD1 (5 bases). This CDR3 contains 15 residues. V lost 0 bases to trimming and J lost 6 bases, with 9 bases between them. Germline CDR1 and CDR2: MNHEY and SVGAGI. The CDR3 spells CASSYSDDSNSPLHF. In DNA form, the CDR3 reads TGTGCCAGCAGTTACTCGGACGACAGTAATTCACCCCTCCACTTT.

This clone occurred a few times. The V gene is TRBV4-2, the J gene TRBJ2-5; possible D gene TRBD1, 7 bases. V was shortened by 1 base and J by 4 bases, with 10 bases between the two germline ends. CDR3 length equals 14 residues. Germline V CDR1 and CDR2: LGHNA, YNFKEQ. CDR3 bases: TGTGCCAGCAGCCAAGGTCAGGGGGGAGAGACCCAGTACTTC. Its translation is CASSQGQGGETQYF.

This sequence joins TRBV15 and TRBJ2-1, with TRBD1 as a possible D gene (6 bases). Deletions cut 0 bases from V and 5 bases from J, with 11 bases between. There are 15 residues in the CDR3. Germline loops: CDR1 LNHNV, CDR2 YYDKDF (reference sequence). The CDR3 region is CATSRDGGAHNEQFF. The CDR3, as DNA: TGTGCCACCAGCAGAGATGGGGGCGCCCACAATGAGCAGTTCTTC.

This clone was seen a few times. This chain uses TRBV7-2 with TRBJ2-4; TRBD1 is a possible D gene (6 bases). The V gene lost 5 bases and the J gene lost 9 bases, with 14 bases spanning the gap. Germline CDR1 is SGHTA and CDR2 is FQGNSA. CDR3 length equals 13 residues. CDR3 region: CASSLGQYGIQYF. DNA for the CDR3: TGTGCCAGCAGCCTCGGACAGTACGGCATTCAGTACTTC.

V usage is TRBV18 and J usage is TRBJ2-7, with 9 positions matching TRBD2. V was pared by 2 bases and J by 4 bases, with 3 bases of the junction left unmatched. The CDR3 is 14 amino acids. The V gene's germline CDR1 is KGHSH and CDR2 LQKENI. CDR3 in DNA: TGTGCCAGCTCACCAGCGGGAGGGGCGTACGAGCAGTACTTC. The encoded protein is CASSPAGGAYEQYF.

This clone has only a few counts. The rearrangement joins TRBV10-3 to TRBJ2-5; 11 nucleotides agree with TRBD2. In germline, CDR1 is ENHRY, CDR2 SYGVKD. Germline trimming cut 9 bases from V and 1 base from J; bases unmatched to any gene: 7. The CDR3 sequence is 15 residues long. The CDR3 region is CAIRTSGLPQETQYF. In DNA form, the CDR3 reads TGTGCCATAAGGACTAGCGGGCTACCCCAAGAGACCCAGTACTTC.

This clone has just a few counts. Written as DNA, the CDR3 is TGCGCCAGCAGGAAGACCGGGACTCCGAACACCGGGGAGCTGTTTTTT. Amino acids: CASRKTGTPNTGELFF. This chain connects TRBV5-1 to TRBJ2-2; a weak D match, TRBD2 (6 bases). Germline V gene sequence: CDR1 SGHRS, CDR2 YFSETQ. The CDR3 sequence is 16 residues long. The germline V and J ends were trimmed by 5 bases and 0 bases, with 14 bases remaining between them. Complete variable domain (other parts from reference TRBV5-1 and TRBJ2-2): KAGVTQTPRYLIKTRGQQVTLSCSPISGHRSVSWYQQTPGQGLQFLFEYFSETQRNKGNFPGRFSGRQFSNSRSEMNVSTLELGDSALYLCASRKTGTPNTGELFFGEGSRLTVL.